The next 3 T cell receptor beta chains were all read from a single sample in a study of shared clonotypes between healthy human individuals. Profiling relied on immunoSEQ multiplex PCR, and the TCRdb table lists in-frame clones only, not all of them. The data show 2 million to 2.5 million clones, 85% to 95% seen once. Sequences were obtained from naive CD4+ T cells sorted from blood. Specified subset: CD45RA+ positively selected. These TCRs come from a man aged 18-30 years in good health.

V gene TRBV18 combines with J gene TRBJ2-3, with TRBD2 matching 15 bases. J gave up 2 bases and V 4 bases, and 1 base lay outside the gene matches. CDR1 is KGHSH and CDR2 is LQKENI in the germline V gene. The length of the CDR3 is 16 residues. The CDR3 bases are TGTGCCAGCTCACGGACTAGCGGGAGGGCCACAGATACGCAGTATTTT. It specifies CASSRTSGRATDTQYF.

This clone has only one observation. The chain recombines TRBV6-1 with TRBJ1-5, with 8 bases that match TRBD1. The germline CDR1 and CDR2 sequences are MNHNS and SASEGT. The CDR3 totals 12 residues. The trim removed 2 bases at V and 11 bases at J, leaving 2 bases unmatched. This CDR3 is CASSERGQAQHF. The DNA of the CDR3 is TGTGCCAGCAGTGAAAGGGGACAGGCCCAGCATTTT.

The V gene is TRBV5-4, the J gene TRBJ1-4, with 7 bases aligning to TRBD1. The CDR3 loop spans 15 amino acids. With V trimmed by 1 base and J by 7 bases, 7 bases remained unmatched. From germline, CDR1 is SGHNT and CDR2 YYREEE (reference sequence). For the CDR3, the DNA is TGTGCCAGCAGCTTGATTTCACAGGGGAGTGAAAAACTGTTTTTT. Translated: CASSLISQGSEKLFF.